The count of the clone carrying this T cell receptor (beta chain) is one. The antigen remains unidentified. The sample belongs to a study of OX40 agonist ivuxolimab in advanced cancers. Study details: Patients achieving partial responses numbered three: one hepatocellular carcinoma case and two cutaneous melanoma cases. Study-level findings and limits: What antigens the expanded peripheral T cells recognized was never established.

Trimming took off 4 bases at V and 3 bases at J, with 13 bases between the two ends. Germline V gene data show CDR1 as SGHRS and CDR2 as YFSETQ. The CDR3 extends over 15 amino acids. Produced via immunoSEQ multiplex PCR; TCRdb's table is partial and in-frame only. The data contain just under 95,000 clones, around 87% of them singletons. The clonotype originates from an adult with an advanced solid tumor such as melanoma, head and neck, liver or kidney cancer. The sequences come from CD4+ or CD8+ T cells sorted from blood, collected in a trial of the OX40 agonist ivuxolimab. The chain has TRBV5-1 and TRBJ1-4, with TRBD1 as a possible D gene (5 bases). CDR3 sequence (DNA): TGCGCCAGCAGCAAACAGACAGAGGCTAATGAAAAACTGTTTTTT. This encodes CASSKQTEANEKLFF. Looking up the rest from reference TRBV5-1 and TRBJ1-4 gives the full variable domain: KAGVTQTPRYLIKTRGQQVTLSCSPISGHRSVSWYQQTPGQGLQFLFEYFSETQRNKGNFPGRFSGRQFSNSRSEMNVSTLELGDSALYLCASSKQTEANEKLFFGSGTQLSVL.